Listed here is a single TCR beta chain. This table comes from immunoSEQ multiplex PCR, and its TCRdb copy is limited to in-frame clones, with some not included. The sample has 56,000 or so clones, 75% to 90% seen once. These data originate in a study of T cell changes during pregnancy in multiple sclerosis. The clonotype comes from a female donor with multiple sclerosis, enrolled in a pregnancy study. The specimen was peripheral blood, collected after pregnancy.

CDR3 sequence reads: CASSAETGELFF. The CDR3 coding sequence is TGTGCCAGCAGTGCGGAGACCGGGGAGCTGTTTTTT. The rearrangement links TRBV2 to TRBJ2-2; D is uncertain. CDR3 size: 12 residues. From germline, CDR1 is SNHLY and CDR2 FYNNEI. V was clipped by 4 bases and J by 5 bases, with 5 bases between them.